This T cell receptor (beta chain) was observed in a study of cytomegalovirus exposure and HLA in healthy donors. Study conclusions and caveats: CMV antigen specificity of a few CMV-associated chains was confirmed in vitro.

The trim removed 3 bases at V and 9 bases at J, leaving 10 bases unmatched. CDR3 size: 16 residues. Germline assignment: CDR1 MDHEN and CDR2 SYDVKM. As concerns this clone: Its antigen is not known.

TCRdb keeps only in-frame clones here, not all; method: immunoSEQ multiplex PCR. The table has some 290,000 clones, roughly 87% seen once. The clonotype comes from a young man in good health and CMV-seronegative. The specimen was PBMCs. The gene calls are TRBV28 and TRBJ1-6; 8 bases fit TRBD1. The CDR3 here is CASSFSGQGVASPLHF. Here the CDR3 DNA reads TGTGCCAGCAGTTTTTCAGGACAGGGAGTCGCTTCACCCCTCCACTTT.